The rows below give T cell receptor beta chains drawn from one sample of a study of cytomegalovirus exposure and HLA in healthy donors. Measured with immunoSEQ multiplex PCR; TCRdb has only the in-frame clones, and not every one. The table has about 200,000 clones, 83% seen once. The material sequenced was PBMCs. Receptor source: a girl aged 10 to 17 in good health and CMV-seronegative. CDR3s include the opening cysteine and the closing phenylalanine or tryptophan. D genes are given only for firm matches. Clone size is stated in some rows and not others, as once, few, many or a class when expanded.

v_call: TRBV4-1; clone_size: -; j_call: TRBJ2-2; d_call: TRBD2; cdr3_aa: CASSPKNPGGSTGELFF; cdr3_nt: TGCGCCAGCAGCCCCAAGAACCCGGGAGGGTCCACCGGGGAGCTGTTTTTT
v_call: TRBV7-7; clone_size: -; j_call: TRBJ2-1; d_call: TRBD2; cdr3_aa: CASSIGAGVGEQFF; cdr3_nt: TGTGCTAGCAGTATTGGAGCGGGAGTAGGTGAGCAGTTCTTC
v_call: TRBV18; clone_size: once; j_call: TRBJ1-6; d_call: -; cdr3_aa: CASSPEMGGSPLHF; cdr3_nt: TGTGCCAGCTCACCAGAGATGGGAGGGTCACCCCTCCACTTT
v_call: TRBV29-1; clone_size: -; j_call: TRBJ1-5; d_call: -; cdr3_aa: CSAKGSGQPQHF; cdr3_nt: TGCAGCGCAAAGGGAAGCGGCCAGCCCCAGCATTTT
v_call: TRBV11-2; clone_size: -; j_call: TRBJ2-7; d_call: -; cdr3_aa: CASSLGGRAREQYF; cdr3_nt: TGTGCCAGCAGCTTAGGGGGCCGGGCGCGGGAGCAGTACTTC
v_call: TRBV6-6; clone_size: -; j_call: TRBJ1-1; d_call: -; cdr3_aa: CASSPSSRGKAFF; cdr3_nt: TGTGCCAGCAGTCCATCTTCGAGGGGGAAAGCTTTCTTT
v_call: TRBV19; clone_size: -; j_call: TRBJ2-3; d_call: -; cdr3_aa: CASSIDLWASATSTDTQYF; cdr3_nt: TGTGCCAGTAGTATAGATCTCTGGGCTAGCGCCACTAGCACAGATACGCAGTATTTT
v_call: TRBV29-1; clone_size: few; j_call: TRBJ1-1; d_call: -; cdr3_aa: CSVGAPGGNTEAFF; cdr3_nt: TGCAGCGTTGGGGCACCCGGGGGGAACACTGAAGCTTTCTTT
v_call: TRBV9; clone_size: -; j_call: TRBJ1-4; d_call: -; cdr3_aa: CASSAGPEDEKLFF; cdr3_nt: TGTGCCAGCAGCGCAGGGCCCGAGGATGAAAAACTGTTTTTT
v_call: TRBV4-2; clone_size: -; j_call: TRBJ1-3; d_call: -; cdr3_aa: CASTWGGALEPRSGNTIYF; cdr3_nt: TGTGCCAGTACATGGGGGGGGGCCCTCGAACCCCGCTCTGGAAACACCATATATTTT
v_call: TRBV16; clone_size: -; j_call: TRBJ2-4; d_call: -; cdr3_aa: CASSQSRTPNLYF; cdr3_nt: TGTGCCAGCAGCCAATCGAGGACTCCCAACTTATACTTC
v_call: TRBV7-2; clone_size: -; j_call: TRBJ1-2; d_call: -; cdr3_aa: CASSLYVDRNGYTF; cdr3_nt: TGTGCCAGCAGCTTATACGTGGACAGAAATGGCTACACCTTC
v_call: TRBV28; clone_size: -; j_call: TRBJ2-7; d_call: TRBD1; cdr3_aa: CASRLTGTASYEQYF; cdr3_nt: TGTGCCAGCAGGCTCACCGGGACAGCCTCCTACGAGCAGTACTTC
v_call: TRBV28; clone_size: once; j_call: TRBJ2-4; d_call: -; cdr3_aa: CASTPDGAKNIQYF; cdr3_nt: TGTGCCAGCACCCCTGACGGGGCCAAAAACATTCAGTACTTC
v_call: TRBV19; clone_size: -; j_call: TRBJ1-2; d_call: TRBD1; cdr3_aa: CASTTTGIYGYTF; cdr3_nt: TGTGCCAGTACCACGACAGGGATCTATGGCTACACCTTC